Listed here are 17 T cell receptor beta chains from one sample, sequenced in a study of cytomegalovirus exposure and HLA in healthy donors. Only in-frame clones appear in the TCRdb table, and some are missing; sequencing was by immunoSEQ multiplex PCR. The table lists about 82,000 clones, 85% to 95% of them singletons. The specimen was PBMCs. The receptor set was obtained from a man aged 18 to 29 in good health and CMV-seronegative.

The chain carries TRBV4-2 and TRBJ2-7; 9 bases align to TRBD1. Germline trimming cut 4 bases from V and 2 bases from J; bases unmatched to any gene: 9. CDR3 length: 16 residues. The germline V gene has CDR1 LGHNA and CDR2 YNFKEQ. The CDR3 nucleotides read TGTGCCAGCAGCCCCCTGGACAGGGGAAGGACCTACGAGCAGTACTTC. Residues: CASSPLDRGRTYEQYF.

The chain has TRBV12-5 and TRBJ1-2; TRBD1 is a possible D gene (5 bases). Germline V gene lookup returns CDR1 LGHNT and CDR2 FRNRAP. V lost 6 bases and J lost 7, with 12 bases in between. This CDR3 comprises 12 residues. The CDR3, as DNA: TGTGCTAGTGGGTTCGGACACTTTGGCTACACCTTC. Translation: CASGFGHFGYTF.

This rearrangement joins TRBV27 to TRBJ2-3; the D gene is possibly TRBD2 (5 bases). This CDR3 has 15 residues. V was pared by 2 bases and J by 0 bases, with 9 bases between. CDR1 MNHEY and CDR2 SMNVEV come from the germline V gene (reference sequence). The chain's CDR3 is CASSLDGISTDTQYF. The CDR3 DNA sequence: TGTGCCAGCAGTTTAGACGGGATTAGCACAGATACGCAGTATTTT.

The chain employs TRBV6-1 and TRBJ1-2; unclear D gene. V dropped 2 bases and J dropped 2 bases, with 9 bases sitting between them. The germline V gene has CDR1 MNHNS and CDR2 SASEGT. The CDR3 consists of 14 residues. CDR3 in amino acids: CASSEYSFNYGYTF. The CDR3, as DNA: TGTGCCAGCAGTGAATACAGCTTCAACTATGGCTACACCTTC.

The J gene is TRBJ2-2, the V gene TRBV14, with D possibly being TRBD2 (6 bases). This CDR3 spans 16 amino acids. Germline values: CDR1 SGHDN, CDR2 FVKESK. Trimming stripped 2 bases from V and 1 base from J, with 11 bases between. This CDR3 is CASSQLSGRNTGELFF. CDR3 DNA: TGTGCCAGCAGCCAACTTAGCGGAAGGAACACCGGGGAGCTGTTTTTT.

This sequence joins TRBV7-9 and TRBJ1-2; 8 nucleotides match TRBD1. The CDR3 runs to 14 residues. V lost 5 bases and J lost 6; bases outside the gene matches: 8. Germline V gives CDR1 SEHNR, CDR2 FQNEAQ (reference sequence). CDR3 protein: CASSVGQDRHGYTF. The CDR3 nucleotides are TGTGCCAGCAGCGTGGGACAGGATCGTCATGGCTACACCTTC.

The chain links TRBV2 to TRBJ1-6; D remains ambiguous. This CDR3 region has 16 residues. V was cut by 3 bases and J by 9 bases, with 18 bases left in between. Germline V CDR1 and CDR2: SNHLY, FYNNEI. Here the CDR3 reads CASSEEAALSVSPLHF. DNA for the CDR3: TGTGCCAGCAGTGAGGAGGCGGCCTTATCGGTTTCACCCCTCCACTTT.

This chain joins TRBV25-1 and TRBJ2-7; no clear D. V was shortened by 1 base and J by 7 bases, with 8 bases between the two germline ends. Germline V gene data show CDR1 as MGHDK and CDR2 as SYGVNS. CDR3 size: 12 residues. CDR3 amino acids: CASSESGFEQYF. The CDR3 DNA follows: TGTGCCAGCAGTGAATCAGGATTTGAGCAGTACTTC.

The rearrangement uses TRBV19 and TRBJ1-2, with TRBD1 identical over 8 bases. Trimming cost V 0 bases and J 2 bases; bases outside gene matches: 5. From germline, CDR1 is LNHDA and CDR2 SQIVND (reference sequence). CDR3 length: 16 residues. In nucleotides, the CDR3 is TGTGCCAGTAGTATAGACTGGACAGGGCCAAACTATGGCTACACCTTC. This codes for CASSIDWTGPNYGYTF.

The CDR3 DNA is TGTGCCAGCAGCTCTAGCCTTGACAGGGGCCAGGAAGGCACTGAAGCTTTCTTT. This encodes CASSSSLDRGQEGTEAFF. The chain is built from TRBV13 and TRBJ1-1, with 8 bases matching TRBD1. Germline-derived CDR1 and CDR2 are PRHDT and FYEKMQ (reference sequence). There are 18 residues in the CDR3. V dropped 4 bases and J dropped 4; count of bases not matched to a gene: 17.

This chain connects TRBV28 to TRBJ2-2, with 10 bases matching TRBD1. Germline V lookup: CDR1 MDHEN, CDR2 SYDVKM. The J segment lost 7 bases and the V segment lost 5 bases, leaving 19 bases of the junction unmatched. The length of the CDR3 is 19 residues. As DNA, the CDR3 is TGTGCCAGCAGTACGTTGCCCCCCTCCCGGGGACAGGGGCACGGGGAGCTGTTTTTT. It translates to CASSTLPPSRGQGHGELFF.

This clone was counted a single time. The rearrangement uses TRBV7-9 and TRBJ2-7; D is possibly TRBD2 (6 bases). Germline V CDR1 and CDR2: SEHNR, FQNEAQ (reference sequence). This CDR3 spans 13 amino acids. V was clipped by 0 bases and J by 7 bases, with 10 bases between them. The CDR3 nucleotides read TGTGCCAGCAGCTTAGCTGGGGGGAGGGAGCAGTACTTC. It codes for CASSLAGGREQYF.

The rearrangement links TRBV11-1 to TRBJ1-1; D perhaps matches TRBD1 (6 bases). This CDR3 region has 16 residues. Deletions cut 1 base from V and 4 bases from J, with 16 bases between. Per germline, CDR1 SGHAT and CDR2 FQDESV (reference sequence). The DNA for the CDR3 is TGTGCCAGCAGCTTAGGTCGAGGGGGTCAGACCACTGAAGCTTTCTTT. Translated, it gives CASSLGRGGQTTEAFF.

CDR3 in amino acids: CASSTGSRGTQYF. Here the CDR3 DNA reads TGTGCCAGCAGTACGGGATCCAGAGGGACCCAGTACTTC. The chain employs TRBV2 and TRBJ2-5; D might be TRBD2 (5 bases). The V gene lost 5 bases and the J gene lost 7 bases, with 14 bases spanning the gap. This CDR3 has 13 amino acids. Germline V CDR1 and CDR2: SNHLY, FYNNEI. Full variable domain (rest looked up from reference TRBV2 and TRBJ2-5): EPEVTQTPSHQVTQMGQEVILRCVPISNHLYFYWYRQILGQKVEFLVSFYNNEISEKSEIFDDQFSVERPDGSNFTLKIRSTKLEDSAMYFCASSTGSRGTQYFGPGTRLLVL.

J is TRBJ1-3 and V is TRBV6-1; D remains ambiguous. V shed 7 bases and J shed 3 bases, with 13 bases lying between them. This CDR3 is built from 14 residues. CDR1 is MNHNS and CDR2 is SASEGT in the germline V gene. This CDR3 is CASILDFFGNTIYF. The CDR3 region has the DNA TGTGCCAGCATATTGGACTTTTTTGGAAACACCATATATTTT.

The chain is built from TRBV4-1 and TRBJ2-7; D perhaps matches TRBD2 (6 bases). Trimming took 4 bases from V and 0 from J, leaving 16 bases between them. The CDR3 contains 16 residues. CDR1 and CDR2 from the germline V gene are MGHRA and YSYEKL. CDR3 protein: CASSRRDRDGSYEQYF. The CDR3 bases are TGCGCCAGCAGCCGGAGGGACCGGGACGGCTCCTACGAGCAGTACTTC.

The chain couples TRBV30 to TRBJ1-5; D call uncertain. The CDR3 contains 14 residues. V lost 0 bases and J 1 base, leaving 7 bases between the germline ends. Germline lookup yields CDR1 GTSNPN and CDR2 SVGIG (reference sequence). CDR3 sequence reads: CAWSVGLSNQPQHF. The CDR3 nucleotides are TGTGCCTGGAGTGTGGGCCTAAGCAATCAGCCCCAGCATTTT. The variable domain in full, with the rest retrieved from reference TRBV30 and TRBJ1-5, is SQTIHQWPATLVQPVGSPLSLECTVEGTSNPNLYWYRQAAGRGLQLLFYSVGIGQISSEVPQNLSASRPQDRQFILSSKKLLLSDSGFYLCAWSVGLSNQPQHFGDGTRLSIL.